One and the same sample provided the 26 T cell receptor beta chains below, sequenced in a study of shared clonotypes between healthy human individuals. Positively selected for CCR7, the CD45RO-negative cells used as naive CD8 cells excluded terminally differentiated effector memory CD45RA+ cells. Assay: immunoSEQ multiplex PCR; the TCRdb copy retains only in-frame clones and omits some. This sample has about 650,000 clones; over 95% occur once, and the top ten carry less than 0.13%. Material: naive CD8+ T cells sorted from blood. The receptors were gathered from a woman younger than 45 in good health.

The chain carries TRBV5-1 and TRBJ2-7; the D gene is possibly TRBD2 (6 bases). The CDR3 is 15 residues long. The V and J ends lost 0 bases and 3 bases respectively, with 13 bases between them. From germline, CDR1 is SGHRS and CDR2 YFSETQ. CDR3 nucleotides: TGCGCCAGCAGCTTGGGTTACGGGAGAAGCTACGAGCAGTACTTC. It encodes CASSLGYGRSYEQYF.

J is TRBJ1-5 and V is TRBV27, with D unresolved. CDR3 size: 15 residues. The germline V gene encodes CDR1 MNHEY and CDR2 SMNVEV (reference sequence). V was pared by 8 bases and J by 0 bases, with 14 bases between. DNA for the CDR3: TGTGCCAGCTCTTACGCCGACTATAGCAATCAGCCCCAGCATTTT. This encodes CASSYADYSNQPQHF.

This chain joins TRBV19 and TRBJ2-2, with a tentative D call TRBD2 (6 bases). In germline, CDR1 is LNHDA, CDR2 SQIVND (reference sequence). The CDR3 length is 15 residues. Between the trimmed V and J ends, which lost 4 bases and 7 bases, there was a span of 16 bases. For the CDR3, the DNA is TGTGCCAGTAGTACTTTCAAGACTAGGGTCGGGGAGCTGTTTTTT. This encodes CASSTFKTRVGELFF. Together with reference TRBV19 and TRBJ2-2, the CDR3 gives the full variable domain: DGGITQSPKYLFRKEGQNVTLSCEQNLNHDAMYWYRQDPGQGLRLIYYSQIVNDFQKGDIAEGYSVSREKKESFPLTVTSAQKNPTAFYLCASSTFKTRVGELFFGEGSRLTVL.

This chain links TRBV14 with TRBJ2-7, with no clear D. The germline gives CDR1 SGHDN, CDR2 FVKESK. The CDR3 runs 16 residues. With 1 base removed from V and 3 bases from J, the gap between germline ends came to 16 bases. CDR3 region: CASSQGLTSASYEQYF. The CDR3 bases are TGTGCCAGCAGCCAAGGCCTGACATCGGCGAGCTACGAGCAGTACTTC.

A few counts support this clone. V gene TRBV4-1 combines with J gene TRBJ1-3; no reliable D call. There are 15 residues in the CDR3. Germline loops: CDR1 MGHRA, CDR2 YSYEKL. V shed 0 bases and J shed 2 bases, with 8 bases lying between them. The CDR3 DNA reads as TGCGCCAGCAGCCAAGATGGGAGGGCTGGAAACACCATATATTTT. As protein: CASSQDGRAGNTIYF.

CDR3 nucleotides: TGTGCCAGCAGTAGAGGGTTTTCGGGAGATACGCAGTATTTT. Protein: CASSRGFSGDTQYF. V is TRBV6-5 and J is TRBJ2-3; perhaps TRBD2 as D (5 bases). Germline values: CDR1 MNHEY, CDR2 SVGAGI. V was shortened by 5 bases and J by 5 bases, with 14 bases between the two germline ends. This CDR3 has 14 amino acids.

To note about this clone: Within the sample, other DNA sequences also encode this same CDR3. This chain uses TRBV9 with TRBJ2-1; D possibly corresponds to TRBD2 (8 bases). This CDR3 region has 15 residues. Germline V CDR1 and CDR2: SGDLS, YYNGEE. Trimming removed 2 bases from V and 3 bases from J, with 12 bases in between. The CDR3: CASSVGGDSYNEQFF. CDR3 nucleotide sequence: TGTGCCAGCAGCGTCGGGGGGGACAGCTACAATGAGCAGTTCTTC.

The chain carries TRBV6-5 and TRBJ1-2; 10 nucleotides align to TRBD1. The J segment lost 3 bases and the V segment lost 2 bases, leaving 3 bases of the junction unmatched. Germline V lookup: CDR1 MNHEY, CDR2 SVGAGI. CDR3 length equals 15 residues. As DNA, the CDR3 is TGTGCCAGCAGTTACGGGACAGGGGCATACTATGGCTACACCTTC. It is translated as CASSYGTGAYYGYTF.

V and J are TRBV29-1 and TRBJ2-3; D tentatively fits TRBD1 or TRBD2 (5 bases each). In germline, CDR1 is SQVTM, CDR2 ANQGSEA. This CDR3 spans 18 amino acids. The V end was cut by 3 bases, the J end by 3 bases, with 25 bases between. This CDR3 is CSVDIGTETIASTDTQYF. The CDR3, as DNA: TGCAGCGTTGATATCGGGACGGAGACTATAGCGTCTACAGATACGCAGTATTTT.

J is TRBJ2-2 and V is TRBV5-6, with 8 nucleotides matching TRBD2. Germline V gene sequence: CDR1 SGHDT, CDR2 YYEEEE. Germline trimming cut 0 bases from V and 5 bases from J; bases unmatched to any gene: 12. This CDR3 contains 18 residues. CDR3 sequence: CASSLAILSLAGTGELFF. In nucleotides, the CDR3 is TGTGCCAGCAGCTTGGCAATTTTAAGTCTAGCGGGTACCGGGGAGCTGTTTTTT.

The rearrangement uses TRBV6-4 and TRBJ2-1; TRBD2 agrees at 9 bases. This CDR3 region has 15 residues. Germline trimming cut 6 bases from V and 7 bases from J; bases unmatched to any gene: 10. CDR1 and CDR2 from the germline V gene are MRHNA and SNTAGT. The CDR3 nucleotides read TGTGCCAGCAGCACTATAGCGGGAGTTTGGAATGAGCAGTTCTTC. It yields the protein CASSTIAGVWNEQFF.

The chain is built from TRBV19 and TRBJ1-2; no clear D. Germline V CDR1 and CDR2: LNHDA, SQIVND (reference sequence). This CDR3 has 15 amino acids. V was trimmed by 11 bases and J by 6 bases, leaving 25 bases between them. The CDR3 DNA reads TGTGCCTGTAACTTCGATGGTCGGAGCAGACATGGCTACACCTTC. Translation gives CACNFDGRSRHGYTF.

For the CDR3, the DNA is TGTGCCAGCAGCACCGACGGCCCCTACGAGCAGTACTTC. Its translation is CASSTDGPYEQYF. V usage is TRBV7-9 and J usage is TRBJ2-7; D remains unclear. CDR1 and CDR2 (germline): SEHNR, FQNEAQ (reference sequence). The CDR3 totals 13 residues. V shed 5 bases and J shed 2 bases, with 10 bases lying between them.

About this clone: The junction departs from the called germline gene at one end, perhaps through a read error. The CDR3, as DNA: TGTGCCAGCAGCTTTGGGCCGGACAGGGTACACTTC. It translates to CASSFGPDRVHF. The chain recombines TRBV11-2 with TRBJ2-7; 8 nucleotides agree with TRBD1. The CDR3 contains 12 residues. The germline V gene encodes CDR1 SGHAT and CDR2 FQNNGV. The whole variable domain, filled in from reference TRBV11-2 and TRBJ2-7, reads EAGVAQSPRYKIIEKRQSVAFWCNPISGHATLYWYQQILGQGPKLLIQFQNNGVVDDSQLPKDRFSAERLKGVDSTLKIQPAKLEDSAVYLCASSFGPDRVHFGPGTRLTVT.

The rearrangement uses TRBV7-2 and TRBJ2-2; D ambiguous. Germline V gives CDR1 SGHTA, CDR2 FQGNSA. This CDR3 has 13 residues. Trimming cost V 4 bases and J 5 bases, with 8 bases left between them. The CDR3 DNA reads TGTGCCAGCAGCTCCCATGGGACCGGGGAGCTGTTTTTT. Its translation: CASSSHGTGELFF.

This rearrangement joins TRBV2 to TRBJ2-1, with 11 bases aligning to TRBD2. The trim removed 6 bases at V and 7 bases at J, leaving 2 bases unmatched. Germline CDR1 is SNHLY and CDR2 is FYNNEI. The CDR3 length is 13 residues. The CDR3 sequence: CASRTSGTNEQFF. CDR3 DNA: TGTGCCAGCAGGACTAGCGGGACTAATGAGCAGTTCTTC.

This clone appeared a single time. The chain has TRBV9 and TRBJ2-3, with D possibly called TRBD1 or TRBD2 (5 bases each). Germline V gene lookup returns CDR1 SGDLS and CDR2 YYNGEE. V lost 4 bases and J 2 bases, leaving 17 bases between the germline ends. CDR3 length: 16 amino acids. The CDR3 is CASSPDSPGPTDTQYF. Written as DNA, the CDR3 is TGTGCCAGCAGCCCTGACAGCCCGGGGCCCACAGATACGCAGTATTTT.

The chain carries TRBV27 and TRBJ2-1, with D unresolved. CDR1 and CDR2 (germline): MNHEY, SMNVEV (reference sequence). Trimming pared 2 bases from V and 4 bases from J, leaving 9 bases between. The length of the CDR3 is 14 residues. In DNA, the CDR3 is TGTGCCAGCAGTTTAACCAAGAATTACAATGAGCAGTTCTTC. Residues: CASSLTKNYNEQFF.

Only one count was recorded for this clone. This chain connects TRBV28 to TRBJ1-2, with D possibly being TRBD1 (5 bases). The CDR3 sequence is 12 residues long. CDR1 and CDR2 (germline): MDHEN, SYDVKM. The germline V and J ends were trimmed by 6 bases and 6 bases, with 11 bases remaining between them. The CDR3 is CASSGGVNGYTF. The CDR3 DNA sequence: TGTGCCAGCAGCGGGGGTGTAAATGGCTACACCTTC.

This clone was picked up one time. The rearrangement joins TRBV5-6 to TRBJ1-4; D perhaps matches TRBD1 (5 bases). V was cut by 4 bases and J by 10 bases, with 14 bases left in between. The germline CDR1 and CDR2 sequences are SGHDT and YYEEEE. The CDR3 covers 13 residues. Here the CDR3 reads CASSPGGKGKLFF. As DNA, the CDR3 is TGTGCCAGCAGCCCTGGGGGGAAGGGAAAACTGTTTTTT.

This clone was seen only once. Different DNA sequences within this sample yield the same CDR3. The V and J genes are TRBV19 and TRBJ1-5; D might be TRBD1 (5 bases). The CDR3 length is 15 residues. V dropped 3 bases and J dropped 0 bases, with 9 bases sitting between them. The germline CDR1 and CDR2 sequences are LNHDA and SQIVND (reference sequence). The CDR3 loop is CASSITGYSNQPQHF. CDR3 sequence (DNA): TGTGCCAGTAGTATCACAGGTTATAGCAATCAGCCCCAGCATTTT.

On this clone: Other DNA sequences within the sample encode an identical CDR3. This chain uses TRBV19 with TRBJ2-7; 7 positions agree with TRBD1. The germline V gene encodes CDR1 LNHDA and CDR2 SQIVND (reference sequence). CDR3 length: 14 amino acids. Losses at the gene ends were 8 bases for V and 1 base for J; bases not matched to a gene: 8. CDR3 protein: CASSPGQTSYEQYF. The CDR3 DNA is TGTGCCAGTTCGCCGGGACAGACTTCCTACGAGCAGTACTTC. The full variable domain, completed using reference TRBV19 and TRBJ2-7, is DGGITQSPKYLFRKEGQNVTLSCEQNLNHDAMYWYRQDPGQGLRLIYYSQIVNDFQKGDIAEGYSVSREKKESFPLTVTSAQKNPTAFYLCASSPGQTSYEQYFGPGTRLTVT.

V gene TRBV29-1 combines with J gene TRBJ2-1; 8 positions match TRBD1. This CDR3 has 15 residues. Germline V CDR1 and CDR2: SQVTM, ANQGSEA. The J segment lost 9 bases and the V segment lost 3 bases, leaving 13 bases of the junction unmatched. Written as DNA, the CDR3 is TGCAGCGTTGATCCCGGGACAGGAGTTTGGAGTGAGCAGTTCTTC. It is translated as CSVDPGTGVWSEQFF.

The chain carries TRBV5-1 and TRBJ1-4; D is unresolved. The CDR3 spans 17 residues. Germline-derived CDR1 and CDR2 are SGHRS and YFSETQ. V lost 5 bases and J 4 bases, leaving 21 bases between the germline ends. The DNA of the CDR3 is TGCGCCAGCAGTATCTCCGATGTCAGACCGAATAATGAAAAACTGTTTTTT. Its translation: CASSISDVRPNNEKLFF.

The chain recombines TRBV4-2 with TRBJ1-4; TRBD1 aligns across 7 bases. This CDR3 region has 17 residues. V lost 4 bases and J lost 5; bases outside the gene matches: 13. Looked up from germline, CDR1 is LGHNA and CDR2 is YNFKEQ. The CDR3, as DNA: TGTGCCAGCAGCCGGGTCAACTTCAGGGGGGAGAATGAAAAACTGTTTTTT. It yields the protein CASSRVNFRGENEKLFF.

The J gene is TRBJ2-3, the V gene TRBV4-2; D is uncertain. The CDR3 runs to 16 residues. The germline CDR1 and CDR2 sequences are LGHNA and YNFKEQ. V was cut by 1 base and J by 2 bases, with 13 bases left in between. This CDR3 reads CASSQGATTYTDTQYF. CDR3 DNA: TGTGCCAGCAGCCAAGGGGCCACGACCTACACAGATACGCAGTATTTT.